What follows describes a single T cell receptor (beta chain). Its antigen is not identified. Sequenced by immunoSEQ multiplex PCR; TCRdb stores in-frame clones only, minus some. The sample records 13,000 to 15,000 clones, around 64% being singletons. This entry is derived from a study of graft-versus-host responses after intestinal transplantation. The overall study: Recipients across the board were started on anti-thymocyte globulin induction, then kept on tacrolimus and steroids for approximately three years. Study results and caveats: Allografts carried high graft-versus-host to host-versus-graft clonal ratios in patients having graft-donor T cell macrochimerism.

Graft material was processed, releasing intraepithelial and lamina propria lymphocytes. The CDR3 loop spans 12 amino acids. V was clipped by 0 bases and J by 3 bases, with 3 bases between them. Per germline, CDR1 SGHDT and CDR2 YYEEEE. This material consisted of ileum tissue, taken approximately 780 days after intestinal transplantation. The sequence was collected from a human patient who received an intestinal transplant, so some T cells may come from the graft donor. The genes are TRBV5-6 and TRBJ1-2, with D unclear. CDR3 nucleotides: TGTGCCAGCAGCTTGGGGGACTATGGCTACACCTTC. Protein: CASSLGDYGYTF.